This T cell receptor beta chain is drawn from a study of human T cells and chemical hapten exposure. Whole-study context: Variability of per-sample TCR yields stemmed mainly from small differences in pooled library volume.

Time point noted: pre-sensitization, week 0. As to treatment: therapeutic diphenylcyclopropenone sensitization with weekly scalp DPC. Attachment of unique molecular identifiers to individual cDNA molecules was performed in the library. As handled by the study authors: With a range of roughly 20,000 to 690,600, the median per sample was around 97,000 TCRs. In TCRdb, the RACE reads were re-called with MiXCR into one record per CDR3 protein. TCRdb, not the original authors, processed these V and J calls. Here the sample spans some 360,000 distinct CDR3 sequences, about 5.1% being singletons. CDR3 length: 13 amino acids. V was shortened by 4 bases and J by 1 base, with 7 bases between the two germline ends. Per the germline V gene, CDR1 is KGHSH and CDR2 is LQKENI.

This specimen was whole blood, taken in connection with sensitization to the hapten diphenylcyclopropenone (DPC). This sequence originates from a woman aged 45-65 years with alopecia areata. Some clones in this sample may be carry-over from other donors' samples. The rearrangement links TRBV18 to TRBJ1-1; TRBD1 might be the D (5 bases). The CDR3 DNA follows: TGTGCCAGCTCACAGGGGTCGAACACTGAAGCTTTCTTT. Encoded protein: CASSQGSNTEAFF.